What follows describes a single T cell receptor (beta chain). Its antigen is unidentified. This entry is derived from a study of CXCR3-negative and CXCR3-positive naive CD8 T cells. At the level of the study: Sequencing gave 110 million to 150 million TRB reads overall, about 1.5 +/- 0.3 million per library.

Study results and caveats: PBMCs showed partially decreased CXCR3 expression after cryopreservation, and most assays used fresh PBMCs.

Germline values: CDR1 MDHEN, CDR2 SYDVKM. The CDR3 spans 14 residues. With UMI labels, 5' RACE was used to prepare the TRB cDNA libraries. TCRdb reprocessed the 5' RACE reads, with one entry per CDR3 protein and no DNA. This sample's table reports 20,000 to 30,000 distinct CDR3 sequences. The sample was naive CXCR3- CD8+ T cells from blood. Documented subset: CD45RO-CCR7+CD27+CD95- naive CD8+ T cells lacking CXCR3 (TNR3-). This clonotype originated in a human donor in good health. Some clones in this sample may be carry-over from other donors' samples. The chain employs TRBV28 and TRBJ2-5. The chain's CDR3 is CASSLFTIGETQYF.